The T cell receptor beta chain under discussion was sequenced for a study of cytomegalovirus exposure and HLA in healthy donors. Germline loops: CDR1 SNHLY, CDR2 FYNNEI. V gave up 5 bases and J gave up 3 bases, with 16 bases separating them. The CDR3 sequence is 15 residues long. As concerns this clone: What it recognizes is unknown.

General observations from the study: CMV antigen specificity was confirmed in vitro for a few CMV-associated chains.

A multiplex PCR was run with 60 Vbeta primers and 13 Jbeta primers. Using immunoSEQ multiplex PCR, the repertoire was profiled, and TCRdb retains in-frame clones only, with some absent. The sample lists fewer than 200,000 clones, about four fifths occurring once. The gene calls are TRBV2 and TRBJ2-5, with no clear D. The sequenced material came from PBMCs. The TCR originated in a woman in her fifties or sixties in good health and CMV-seronegative. CDR3 in amino acids: CASSWSRVTKETQYF. DNA of the CDR3: TGTGCCAGCAGTTGGTCTAGAGTTACGAAAGAGACCCAGTACTTC.